This T cell receptor (beta chain) was captured by sequencing in a study of neurological immune-mediated disorders (dated by TCRdb to the late 2010s). Regarding the research as a whole: Peripheral blood TCR-beta repertoires from HTLV-I-associated myelopathy (HAM/TSP) patients, multiple sclerosis patients and healthy controls were compared by UMI-based sequencing. Longitudinal HAM/TSP donors and healthy donors each had 3 time-points at intervals of about 3-45 months. The 95 to 120 TCR-beta libraries included longitudinal samples, technical triplicates and paired sorted CD4+ and CD8+ T-cell subsets alongside PBMC samples. The cohort was made up of 68 subjects, consisting of 15 or so HAM/TSP patients, some 35 multiple sclerosis patients and 20 healthy controls.

In this sample, this clonotype turned up many times. No cognate antigen has been identified for it. There are no base qualities to consult, and no much larger clone falls within one base. The sample's time point label is to be understood as: longitudinal time-point 2. For unsorted PBMC libraries, 2 million PBMCs were used after storage in RNAlater at -80 degrees C until RNA extraction. Peripheral blood was subjected to Ficoll-Hypaque density gradient centrifugation to isolate PBMCs, which were then cryopreserved in liquid nitrogen. Overall study outcomes, separate from this receptor: TCR clonal expansion was highest in HAM/TSP patients and lowest in MS patients, with MS patients falling below even healthy controls. Expanded clones from different subjects shared no identical CDR3 amino acid sequences, which suggests that TCR-beta repertoires were private in all groups.

cDNA was synthesized by template-switch 5'RACE using a primer carrying a 10-nucleotide random unique molecular identifier by which each TCR transcript was tagged. Every sequencing run covered 15-18 subjects and yielded more than 180 million TCR-beta sequences. The RNeasy kit was used to extract total RNA. The KAPA Real-time Library Amplification kit was used to amplify TCR-beta VDJ regions with primers for the TCR constant region and the 5'RACE anchor. Sample indexes and Illumina adaptors were added in a first PCR, after which library yield was increased in a second PCR. After Ampure bead purification, the roughly 650 bp TCR product was size-selected on a 2% E-gel SizeSelection system. Before pooling, library quality was assessed on a Bioanalyzer, concentration was determined with Qubit, and library quantification was performed with the Kapa Library Quantification kit. Libraries were sequenced paired-end 2 x 150 bp on an Illumina HiSeq 2500. To increase sequence diversity, about 25-30% phiX was spiked into each library pool. The authors' pipeline ran thus. Quality-filtered reads were processed with the UMI-based MiGEC pipeline, which removed over 75% of raw TCR sequences during error correction. IMGT germline references were used for aligning VDJ genes, and each clonotype was defined as a unique CDR3 amino acid sequence together with its V-J genes. Clonal expansion, Shannon diversity and CDR3 relatedness (CalcPairwiseDistances, ClusterSamples) were evaluated with VDJtools, and phylogenetic trees were built with CLCbio workbench. Using coefficient-of-variation modelling across technical triplicates, the study counted a clone as expanded if it had at least 8 unique UMIs. Using fastp at Q25 and MiXCR, TCRdb reprocessed the public reads and kept productive beta chains. Rows with a matching CDR3 protein are joined into one entry that keeps the most common DNA and genes. The V and J calls here are based on TCRdb, not the publication. Present in this sample are approximately 82,000 distinct CDR3 sequences, 13% of which were seen just once. The ten largest account for around 4.5% of the sample.

The CDR3, cysteine through phenylalanine, is 13 amino acids long. Left in the record is the CDR3 DNA by itself, 39 bases read in frame from the first base. The germline V end is reduced by 4 bases and the J end by 12 bases; junction bases left unmatched: 9. CDR1 and CDR2 are drawn from the germline V gene (reference sequence): LGHDT, YNNKEL. The TCR sequence derives from a female donor with HTLV-1-associated myelopathy (HAM/TSP). The sample was PBMCs. Recombination joined TRBV3-1 with TRBJ1-2, with TRBD1 identical over 9 junction bases. CDR3 reads: CASSRYLGQGNTF. DNA sequence: TGTGCCAGCAGCCGTTACTTAGGACAGGGGAACACCTTC.